The 20 T cell receptor beta chains reported below all come from one sample, sequenced in a study of naive and memory T cell subsets. The beta constant-region primer was an equimolar mix of two oligonucleotides covering TRBC1 and TRBC2. TCRdb re-derived calls from the UMI-ligation and nested PCR reads in MiXCR, one entry per CDR3 protein. Among 21,000 or so distinct CDR3 sequences listed, more than 9.5% were seen once. The sequenced material came from central memory CD8+ T cells from blood. The receptors stem from a human donor in good health.

The chain recombines TRBV2 with TRBJ2-5, with 14 bases aligning to TRBD2. V lost 6 bases to trimming and J lost 5 bases; unmatched junction nucleotides: 8. CDR1 is SNHLY and CDR2 is FYNNEI in the germline V gene. The CDR3 is made up of 16 amino acids. The CDR3 reads CASSLGLAGGGETQYF. In DNA, the CDR3 is TGTGCCAGCAGCTTAGGACTAGCGGGAGGAGGGGAGACCCAGTACTTC.

This sequence joins TRBV7-2 and TRBJ1-4; a weak D match, TRBD1 (5 bases). The V gene lost 5 bases and the J gene lost 0 bases, with 10 bases spanning the gap. Germline V lookup: CDR1 SGHTA, CDR2 FQGNSA. The CDR3 is 15 residues long. The CDR3 DNA sequence: TGTGCCAGCAGCCGGGACCGTGCAACTAATGAAAAACTGTTTTTT. It yields the protein CASSRDRATNEKLFF.

The chain recombines TRBV19 with TRBJ1-1; D gene ambiguous. Per germline, CDR1 LNHDA and CDR2 SQIVND (reference sequence). CDR3 length: 13 amino acids. Between the trimmed V and J ends, which lost 2 bases and 4 bases, there was a span of 8 bases. CDR3 in amino acids: CASSILSSTEAFF. CDR3 coding DNA: TGTGCCAGTAGTATACTGAGCTCCACTGAAGCTTTCTTT. Together with reference TRBV19 and TRBJ1-1, the CDR3 gives the full variable domain: DGGITQSPKYLFRKEGQNVTLSCEQNLNHDAMYWYRQDPGQGLRLIYYSQIVNDFQKGDIAEGYSVSREKKESFPLTVTSAQKNPTAFYLCASSILSSTEAFFGQGTRLTVV.

This clonotype came up many times. This rearrangement joins TRBV2 to TRBJ1-5, with D possibly matching TRBD1 (5 bases). The V and J ends lost 4 bases and 0 bases respectively, with 13 bases between them. Germline-derived CDR1 and CDR2 are SNHLY and FYNNEI. The CDR3 has 16 residues. CDR3 protein: CASSVVGRGSNQPQHF. DNA of the CDR3: TGTGCCAGCAGTGTCGTGGGAAGGGGTAGCAATCAGCCCCAGCATTTT.

A few counts support this clonotype. The J gene is TRBJ2-7, the V gene TRBV6-2 or TRBV6-3; D unclear. This CDR3 is 11 amino acids long. Trimming cost V 5 bases and J 1 base, with 3 bases left between them. In germline, CDR1 is MNHEY, CDR2 SVGEGT. The CDR3 region has the DNA TGTGCCAGCAGTCCTTCCTACGAGCAGTACTTC. It encodes CASSPSYEQYF.

The V and J genes are TRBV4-1 and TRBJ2-1; the D gene could be TRBD1 or TRBD2 (5 bases each). V dropped 4 bases and J dropped 7 bases, with 20 bases sitting between them. The CDR3 extends over 16 amino acids. CDR1 is MGHRA and CDR2 is YSYEKL in the germline V gene. The CDR3 DNA reads TGCGCCAGCAGCCCGCAGCCGGGACGAGCGTCAAATGAGCAGTTCTTC. It is translated as CASSPQPGRASNEQFF.

In DNA form, the CDR3 reads TGTGCCAGCAGCCAAGCAAGTTACTACGAGCAGTACTTC. Amino acids: CASSQASYYEQYF. This chain links TRBV3-1 with TRBJ2-7; D is uncertain. The germline V gene encodes CDR1 LGHDT and CDR2 YNNKEL (reference sequence). The CDR3 covers 13 residues. Trimming removed 1 base at V and 3 bases at J, with 7 bases between.

The rearrangement joins TRBV5-4 to TRBJ2-7, with 10 bases identical to TRBD1. The CDR3 is made up of 15 amino acids. V lost 2 bases, J lost 7 bases, and 9 bases stayed unmatched. Germline V CDR1 and CDR2: SGHNT, YYREEE (reference sequence). CDR3 nucleotides: TGTGCCAGCAGCTTATACGGGACAGGGGTATGGGAGCAGTACTTC. It codes for CASSLYGTGVWEQYF.

The sample holds many counts of this clonotype. The chain uses TRBV19 and TRBJ2-7; 7 bases agree with TRBD2. The CDR3 length is 15 residues. V shed 2 bases, J shed 5 bases, and the junction held 9 bases outside the gene matches. Germline V gene sequence: CDR1 LNHDA, CDR2 SQIVND (reference sequence). The CDR3 loop reads CASSINGGSLNEQYF. CDR3 nucleotides: TGTGCCAGTAGTATAAATGGCGGGAGTCTAAACGAGCAGTACTTC.

Ten or more counts support this clonotype. The genes are TRBV19 and TRBJ1-5; D is ambiguous. Trimming left V 4 bases short and J 4 bases short, with 8 bases between. This CDR3 is built from 13 residues. Germline V gene data show CDR1 as LNHDA and CDR2 as SQIVND (reference sequence). In DNA form, the CDR3 reads TGTGCCAGTAGTACCACCAGTAATCAGCCCCAGCATTTT. Its protein is CASSTTSNQPQHF.

This clonotype was recorded many times. V is TRBV7-8 and J is TRBJ2-7; a possible D gene is TRBD1 (6 bases). CDR1 and CDR2 (germline): SGHVS, FQNEAQ. V was cut by 6 bases and J by 0 bases, with 15 bases left in between. This CDR3 contains 15 residues. The CDR3, as DNA: TGTGCCAGCAGACTATTTCAGGGGCCCTCCTACGAGCAGTACTTC. The encoded protein is CASRLFQGPSYEQYF.

The table lists this clonotype with many counts. The chain couples TRBV28 to TRBJ2-3, with D perhaps matching TRBD1 or TRBD2 (5 bases each). Trimming removed 4 bases from V and 3 bases from J, with 14 bases in between. This CDR3 is 15 amino acids long. Germline CDR1 reads MDHEN; CDR2 reads SYDVKM. The CDR3 sequence is CASSSVGVWTDTQYF. CDR3 bases: TGTGCCAGCAGTTCCGTGGGGGTTTGGACAGATACGCAGTATTTT.

At least ten counts were recorded for this clonotype. The rearrangement joins TRBV28 to TRBJ2-7; 7 bases line up with TRBD2. With V trimmed by 8 bases and J by 11 bases, 18 bases remained unmatched. Looked up from germline, CDR1 is MDHEN and CDR2 is SYDVKM. The length of the CDR3 is 14 residues. CDR3 in amino acids: CASRAIVPGAGEYF. CDR3 nucleotide sequence: TGTGCCAGCCGCGCCATCGTACCTGGGGCGGGGGAGTACTTC.

This clonotype was counted at least ten times. The gene calls are TRBV6-6 and TRBJ2-7, with D possibly being TRBD1 (5 bases). The V end lost 5 bases, the J end lost 2 bases, and 16 bases lay between the germline ends. CDR1 is MNHNY and CDR2 is SVGAGI in the germline V gene (reference sequence). The CDR3 runs to 15 residues. The DNA for the CDR3 is TGTGCCAGCAGTCCTCCAGACAGCCGGCCCTACGAGCAGTACTTC. Amino acid sequence: CASSPPDSRPYEQYF.

In this sample, this clonotype turned up a few times. The V and J genes are TRBV7-9 and TRBJ1-5, with a weak D call TRBD1 (5 bases). The CDR3 totals 13 residues. Germline V gives CDR1 SEHNR, CDR2 FQNEAQ (reference sequence). The V end was cut by 6 bases, the J end by 10 bases, with 16 bases between. CDR3 sequence (DNA): TGTGCCAGCAGAACAGGAGCTAGGGGCCCCCAGCATTTT. Translated: CASRTGARGPQHF.

This clonotype was counted many times. The rearrangement joins TRBV15 to TRBJ1-4; 8 nucleotides line up with TRBD1. This CDR3 has 15 amino acids. The germline gives CDR1 LNHNV, CDR2 YYDKDF (reference sequence). Trimming took 1 base from V and 8 from J; bases not matched to a gene: 6. Written as DNA, the CDR3 is TGTGCCACCAGCAGAGGACAGGGGATGAGGGAAAAACTGTTTTTT. Amino acid sequence: CATSRGQGMREKLFF.

At least ten counts were recorded for this clonotype. The chain uses TRBV7-9 and TRBJ2-1, with no clear D. This CDR3 has 12 residues. The germline V gene encodes CDR1 SEHNR and CDR2 FQNEAQ (reference sequence). Trimming removed 2 bases at V and 7 bases at J, with 6 bases between. The CDR3 DNA reads TGTGCCAGCAGCTTAAAAGTAAATGAGCAGTTCTTC. Its translation is CASSLKVNEQFF. Filled out from reference TRBV7-9 and TRBJ2-1, the complete variable domain reads DTGVSQNPRHKITKRGQNVTFRCDPISEHNRLYWYRQTLGQGPEFLTYFQNEAQLEKSRLLSDRFSAERPKGSFSTLEIQRTEQGDSAMYLCASSLKVNEQFFGPGTRLTVL.

This clonotype has more than one count but fewer than ten. This chain uses TRBV28 with TRBJ2-4, with unresolved D. Trimming removed 7 bases at V and 0 bases at J, with 10 bases between. From germline, CDR1 is MDHEN and CDR2 SYDVKM. The CDR3 consists of 14 residues. CDR3 DNA: TGTGCCAGCAAACGTATTACAGCCAAAAACATTCAGTACTTC. Translation: CASKRITAKNIQYF.

This clonotype was seen ten or more times. The gene calls are TRBV28 and TRBJ2-7; either TRBD1 or TRBD2 may supply D (6 bases each). There are 14 residues in the CDR3. V was trimmed by 1 base and J by 4 bases, leaving 11 bases between them. The germline V gene encodes CDR1 MDHEN and CDR2 SYDVKM. The DNA for the CDR3 is TGTGCCAGCAGTTTATCGGGGGCAAGGTACGAGCAGTACTTC. Protein product: CASSLSGARYEQYF.

In its sample, this clonotype was seen many times. The V and J genes are TRBV20-1 and TRBJ2-1, with D uncertain. The ends were cut back, 1 base at V and 7 bases at J, with 17 bases in the middle. The CDR3 has 15 residues. Germline V CDR1 and CDR2: DFQATT, SNEGSKA (reference sequence). The chain's CDR3 is CSARVAEGVSNEQFF. The CDR3 DNA reads TGCAGTGCTAGAGTTGCGGAAGGAGTGTCAAATGAGCAGTTCTTC.